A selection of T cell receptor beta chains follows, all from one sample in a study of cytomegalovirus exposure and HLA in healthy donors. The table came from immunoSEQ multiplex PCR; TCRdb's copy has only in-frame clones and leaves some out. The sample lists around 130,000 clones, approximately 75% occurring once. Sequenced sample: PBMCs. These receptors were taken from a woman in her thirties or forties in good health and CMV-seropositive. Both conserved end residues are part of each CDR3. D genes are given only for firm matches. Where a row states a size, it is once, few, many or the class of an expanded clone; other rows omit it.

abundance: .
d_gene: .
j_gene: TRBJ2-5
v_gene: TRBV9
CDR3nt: TGTGCCAGCAGCGTAGCTGTGGGGCAGACCCAGTACTTC
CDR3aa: CASSVAVGQTQYF

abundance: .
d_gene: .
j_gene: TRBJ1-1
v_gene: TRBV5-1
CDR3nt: TGCGCCAGCAGCTCCGATTTGGACAGCAAGAACACTGAAGCTTTCTTT
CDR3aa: CASSSDLDSKNTEAFF

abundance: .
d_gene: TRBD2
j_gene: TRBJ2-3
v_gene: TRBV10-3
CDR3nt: TGTGCCATCAGCGAAGGGGATAGCGGGAGGTCAGATACGCAGTATTTT
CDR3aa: CAISEGDSGRSDTQYF

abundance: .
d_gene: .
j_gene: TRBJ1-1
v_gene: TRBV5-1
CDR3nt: TGCGCCAGCAGCTTAACGGAGATCATCATGAACACTGAAGCTTTCTTT
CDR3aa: CASSLTEIIMNTEAFF

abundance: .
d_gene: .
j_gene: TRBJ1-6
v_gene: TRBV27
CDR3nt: TGTGCCAGCTCCACCGGGAGTCAAAGGAGTTCACCCCTCCACTTT
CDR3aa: CASSTGSQRSSPLHF

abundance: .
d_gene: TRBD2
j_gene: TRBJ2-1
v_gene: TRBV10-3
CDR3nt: TGTGCCATCACCCCACGGGCCCTAGCGGGGGGGAAGTACCATGAGCAGTTCTTC
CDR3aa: CAITPRALAGGKYHEQFF

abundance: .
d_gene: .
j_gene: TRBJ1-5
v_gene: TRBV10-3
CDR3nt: TGTGCCATCAGTGAGTCCTCAGGGTCCAATCAGCCCCAGCATTTT
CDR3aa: CAISESSGSNQPQHF

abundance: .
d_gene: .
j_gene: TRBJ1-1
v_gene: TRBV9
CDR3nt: TGTGCCAGCAGCGTATCTGGGGCCATGAACACTGAAGCTTTCTTT
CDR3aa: CASSVSGAMNTEAFF

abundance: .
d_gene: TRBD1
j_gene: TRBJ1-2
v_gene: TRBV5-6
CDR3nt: TGTGCCAGCAGCTTCGATGACAGGGGGGGAGGCTACACCTTC
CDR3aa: CASSFDDRGGGYTF

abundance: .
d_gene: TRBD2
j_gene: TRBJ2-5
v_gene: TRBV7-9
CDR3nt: TGTGCCAGCAGCTTAGAAAGGCTAGCGGGGGGGAGGTACCAAGAGACCCAGTACTTC
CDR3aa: CASSLERLAGGRYQETQYF

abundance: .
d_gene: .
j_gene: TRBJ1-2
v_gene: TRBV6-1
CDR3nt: TGTGCCAGCAGTCAAACTTATAGTAACTATGGCTACACCTTC
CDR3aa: CASSQTYSNYGYTF

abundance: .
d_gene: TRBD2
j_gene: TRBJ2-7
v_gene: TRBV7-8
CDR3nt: TGTGCCAGCAGCCCCAGCCTAGCGGGAGTCTACGAGCAGTACTTC
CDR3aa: CASSPSLAGVYEQYF

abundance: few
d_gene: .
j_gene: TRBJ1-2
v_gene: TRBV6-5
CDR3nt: TGTGCCAGCAGTTACGCATCTCCCGGGGGTAACTATGGCTACACCTTC
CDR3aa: CASSYASPGGNYGYTF

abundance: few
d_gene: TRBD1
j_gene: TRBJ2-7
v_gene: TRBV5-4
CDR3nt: TGTGCCAGCAGCGTAGACAGGGCCCCCTACGAGCAGTACTTC
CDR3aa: CASSVDRAPYEQYF

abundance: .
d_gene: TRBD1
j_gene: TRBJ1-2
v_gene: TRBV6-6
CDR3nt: TGTGCCAGCAAAGGAACAGGGGTTAGTTATGGCTACACCTTC
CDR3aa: CASKGTGVSYGYTF

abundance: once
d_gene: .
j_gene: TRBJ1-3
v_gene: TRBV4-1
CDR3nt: TGCGCCAGCAGCCAAACAGGGAGCTCTGGAAACACCATATATTTT
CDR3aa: CASSQTGSSGNTIYF

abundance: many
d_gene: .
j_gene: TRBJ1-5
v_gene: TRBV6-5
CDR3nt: TGTGCCAGCAGTTACTCTGAGCCGGTTAATCAGCCCCAGCATTTT
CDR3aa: CASSYSEPVNQPQHF

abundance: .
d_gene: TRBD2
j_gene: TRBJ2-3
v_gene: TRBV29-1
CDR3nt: TGCAGCGTTGGCGGGGGAACAGATACGCAGTATTTT
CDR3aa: CSVGGGTDTQYF

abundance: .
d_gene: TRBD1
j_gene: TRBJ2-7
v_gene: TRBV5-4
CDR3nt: TGTGCCAGCGGACCACAGGGGGCTGAGCAGTACTTC
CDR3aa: CASGPQGAEQYF

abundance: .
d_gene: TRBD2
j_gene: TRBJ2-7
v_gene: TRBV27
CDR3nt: TGTGCCAGCAGGGGACTAGCGACGGGGGAGCAGTACTTC
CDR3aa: CASRGLATGEQYF

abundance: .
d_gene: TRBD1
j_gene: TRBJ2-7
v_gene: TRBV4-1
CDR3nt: TGCGCCAGCAGCCAAGGGGGACAGGGGTACGAGCAGTACTTC
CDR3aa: CASSQGGQGYEQYF

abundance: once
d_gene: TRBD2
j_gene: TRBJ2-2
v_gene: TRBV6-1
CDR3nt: TGTGCCAGCAGTGAAAGAGTAGCGGGGGGTGCGAACACCGGGGAGCTGTTTTTT
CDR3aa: CASSERVAGGANTGELFF

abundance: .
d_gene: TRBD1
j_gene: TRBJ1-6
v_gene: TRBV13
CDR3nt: TGTGCCAGCAGCTTAGGGGACAGGGTGACTTCACCCCTCCACTTT
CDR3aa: CASSLGDRVTSPLHF

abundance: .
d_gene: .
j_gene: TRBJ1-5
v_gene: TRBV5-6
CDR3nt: TGTGCCAGCAGCAACCTAGACAGGCCAAATCAGCCCCAGCATTTT
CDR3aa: CASSNLDRPNQPQHF

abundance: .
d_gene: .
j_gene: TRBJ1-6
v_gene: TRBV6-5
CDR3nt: TGTGCCAGCAGTTACTCGAGGAGGGGTGGTTCACCCCTCCACTTT
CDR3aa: CASSYSRRGGSPLHF

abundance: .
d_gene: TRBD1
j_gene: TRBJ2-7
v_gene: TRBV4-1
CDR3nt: TGCGCCAGCAGCCATCAGGACAGGGGCGCCTACGAGCAGTACTTC
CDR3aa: CASSHQDRGAYEQYF

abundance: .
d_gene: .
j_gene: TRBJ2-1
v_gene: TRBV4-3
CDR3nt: TGCGCCAGCAGCCAAGATCCAGGGTCCCACAATGAGCAGTTCTTC
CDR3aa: CASSQDPGSHNEQFF

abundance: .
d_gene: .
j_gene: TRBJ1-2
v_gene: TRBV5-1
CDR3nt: TGCGCCAGCAGCTTGTGGCAGGGCAGCTATGGCTACACCTTC
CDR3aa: CASSLWQGSYGYTF

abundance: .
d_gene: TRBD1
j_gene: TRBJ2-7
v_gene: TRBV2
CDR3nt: TGTGCCAGCAGTAAAGACAGGGTAGAGCAGTACTTC
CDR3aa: CASSKDRVEQYF

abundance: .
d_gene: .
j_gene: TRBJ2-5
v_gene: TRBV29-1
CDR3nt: TGCAGCGTTGTATTAGCACAAGAGACCCAGTACTTC
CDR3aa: CSVVLAQETQYF

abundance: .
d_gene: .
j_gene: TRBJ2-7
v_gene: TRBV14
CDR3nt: TGTGCCAGCGCGGGTTCCTACGAGCAGTACTTC
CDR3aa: CASAGSYEQYF

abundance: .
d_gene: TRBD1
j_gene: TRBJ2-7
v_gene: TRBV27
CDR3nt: TGTGCCAGCAGTTCCGGGACAGGGGGGTACGAGCAGTACTTC
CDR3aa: CASSSGTGGYEQYF

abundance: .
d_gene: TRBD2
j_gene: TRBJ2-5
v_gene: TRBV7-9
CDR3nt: TGTGCCAGCAACCCGGGGGGTAGCGGGAGGGAGACCCAGTACTTC
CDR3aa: CASNPGGSGRETQYF

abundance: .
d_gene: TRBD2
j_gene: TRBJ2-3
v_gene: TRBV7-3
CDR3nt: TGTGCCAGCAGCAGGCGAGCGGGGGGAGATACGCAGTATTTT
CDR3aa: CASSRRAGGDTQYF

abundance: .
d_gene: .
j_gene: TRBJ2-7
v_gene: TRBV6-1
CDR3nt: TGTGCCAGCAGCCAGGGACACCTGTCCTACGAGCAGTACTTC
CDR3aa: CASSQGHLSYEQYF

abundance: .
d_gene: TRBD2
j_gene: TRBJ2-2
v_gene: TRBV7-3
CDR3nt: TGTGCCAGCAGCGCAAACTCGGGACTAGTGGGGGCCGGGGAGCTGTTTTTT
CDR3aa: CASSANSGLVGAGELFF

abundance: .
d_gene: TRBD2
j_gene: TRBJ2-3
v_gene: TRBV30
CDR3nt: TGTGCCCTAGCGGGGGGCCCAGATACGCAGTATTTT
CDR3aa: CALAGGPDTQYF

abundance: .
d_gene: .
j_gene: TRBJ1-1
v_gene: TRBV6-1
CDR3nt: TGTGCCAGCAGTATGTCTAATCGGGGTCTGACTGAAGCTTTCTTT
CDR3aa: CASSMSNRGLTEAFF

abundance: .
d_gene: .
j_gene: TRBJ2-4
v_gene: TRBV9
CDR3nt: TGTGCCAGCAGCGGAAGCACGGAGTTAGCCAAAAACATTCAGTACTTC
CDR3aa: CASSGSTELAKNIQYF

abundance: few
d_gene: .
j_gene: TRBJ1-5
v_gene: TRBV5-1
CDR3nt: TGCGCCAGCAGCTTGGGGGCAGGGGATTATCAGCCCCAGCATTTT
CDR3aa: CASSLGAGDYQPQHF

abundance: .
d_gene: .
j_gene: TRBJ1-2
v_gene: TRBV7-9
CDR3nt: TGTGCCAGCAGCAACACTATGCAGGGTGACTATGGCTACACCTTC
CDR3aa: CASSNTMQGDYGYTF

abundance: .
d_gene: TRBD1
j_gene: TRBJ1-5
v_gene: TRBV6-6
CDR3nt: TGTGCCAGCAGCGAGACAGGGGGTCACTATCAGCCCCAGCATTTT
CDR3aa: CASSETGGHYQPQHF

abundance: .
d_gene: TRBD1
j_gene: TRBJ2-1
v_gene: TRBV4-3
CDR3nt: TGCGCCAGCAGCCCCTCACCAGGGCCGCTACAGGGGCACAATGAGCAGTTCTTC
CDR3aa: CASSPSPGPLQGHNEQFF